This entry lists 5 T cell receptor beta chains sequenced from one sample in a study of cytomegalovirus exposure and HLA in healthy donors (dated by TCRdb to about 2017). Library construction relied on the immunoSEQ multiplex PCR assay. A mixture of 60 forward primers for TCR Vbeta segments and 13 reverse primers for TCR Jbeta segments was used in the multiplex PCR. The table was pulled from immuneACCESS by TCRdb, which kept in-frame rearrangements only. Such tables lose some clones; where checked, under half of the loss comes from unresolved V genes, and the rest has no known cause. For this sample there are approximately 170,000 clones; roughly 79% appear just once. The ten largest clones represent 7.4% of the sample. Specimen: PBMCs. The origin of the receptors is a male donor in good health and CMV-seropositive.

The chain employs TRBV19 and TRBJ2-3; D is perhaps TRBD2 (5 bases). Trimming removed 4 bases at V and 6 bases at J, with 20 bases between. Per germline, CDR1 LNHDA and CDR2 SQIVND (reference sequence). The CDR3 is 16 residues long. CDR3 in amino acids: CASSRRAAILGDTQYF. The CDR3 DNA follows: TGTGCCAGTAGTAGGCGGGCGGCAATCTTGGGGGATACGCAGTATTTT.

CDR3 sequence: CASSQTGQSDQPQHF. The CDR3 region has the DNA TGTGCCAGCAGTCAGACCGGACAGAGCGATCAGCCCCAGCATTTT. This chain connects TRBV25-1 to TRBJ1-5; tentative D call: TRBD1 (6 bases). Germline CDR1 is MGHDK and CDR2 is SYGVNS. The CDR3 contains 15 residues. The germline V and J ends were trimmed by 5 bases and 5 bases, with 16 bases remaining between them.

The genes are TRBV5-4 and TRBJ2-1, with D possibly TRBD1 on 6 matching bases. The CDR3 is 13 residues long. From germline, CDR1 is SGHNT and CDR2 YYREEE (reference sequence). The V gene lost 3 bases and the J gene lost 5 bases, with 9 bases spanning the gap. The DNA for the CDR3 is TGTGCCAGCAGCTCCTACAGGGACAATGAGCAGTTCTTC. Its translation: CASSSYRDNEQFF.

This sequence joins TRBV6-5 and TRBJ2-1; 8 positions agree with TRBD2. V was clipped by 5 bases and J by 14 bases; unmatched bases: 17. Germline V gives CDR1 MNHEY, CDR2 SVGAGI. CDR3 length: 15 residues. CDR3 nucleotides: TGTGCCAGCAGTAAGAACGGGGGGGCGGGGATCTACGAGTTCTTC. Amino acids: CASSKNGGAGIYEFF.

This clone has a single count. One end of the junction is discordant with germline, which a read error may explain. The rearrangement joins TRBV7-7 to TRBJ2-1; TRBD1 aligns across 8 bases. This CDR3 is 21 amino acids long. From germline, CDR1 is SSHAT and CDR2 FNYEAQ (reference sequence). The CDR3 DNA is TGTGCTAGCAGCTTAGATCGATCGGCAGGGGGCAACAACCAAAGGTACAATGAGCAGTTCTTC. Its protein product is CASSLDRSAGGNNQRYNEQFF.